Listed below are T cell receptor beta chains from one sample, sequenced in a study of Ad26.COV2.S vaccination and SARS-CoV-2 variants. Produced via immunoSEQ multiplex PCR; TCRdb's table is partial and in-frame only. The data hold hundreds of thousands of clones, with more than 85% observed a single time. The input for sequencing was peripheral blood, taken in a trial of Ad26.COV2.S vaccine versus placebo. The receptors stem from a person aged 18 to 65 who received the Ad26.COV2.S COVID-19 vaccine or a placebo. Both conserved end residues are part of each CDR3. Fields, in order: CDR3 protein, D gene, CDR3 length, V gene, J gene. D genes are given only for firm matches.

CDR3: CASSTMGQWTNEKLFF; D: TRBD1; length: 16; V: TRBV5-1; J: TRBJ1-4
CDR3: CASSEIRESQAFF; D: NA; length: 13; V: TRBV7-9; J: TRBJ1-1
CDR3: CASSRGQGRITLHF; D: TRBD1; length: 14; V: TRBV6-5; J: TRBJ1-6
CDR3: CASSISEAANTGELFF; D: NA; length: 16; V: TRBV5-1; J: TRBJ2-2
CDR3: CASSSLAGGPRETQYF; D: TRBD2; length: 16; V: TRBV28; J: TRBJ2-5
CDR3: CASSPSAFAGGEQFF; D: NA; length: 15; V: TRBV18; J: TRBJ2-1
CDR3: CASRIPGTSRNEQFF; D: TRBD2; length: 15; V: TRBV5-1; J: TRBJ2-1
CDR3: CASSLVTGTGGFEQYF; D: TRBD1; length: 16; V: TRBV28; J: TRBJ2-7
CDR3: CSVIGLAGAIGEQYF; D: TRBD2; length: 15; V: TRBV29-1; J: TRBJ2-7
CDR3: CASSANRGWETQYF; D: TRBD1; length: 14; V: TRBV11-2; J: TRBJ2-5